The 13 T cell receptor beta chains listed next were all sequenced from one sample in a study of CD8 T cells in Susac syndrome (dated by TCRdb to between 2019 and 2020). Library generation was performed with the immunoSEQ multiplex PCR assay. RNA was extracted using the RNeasy kit, and roughly 0.5 to 1 microgram was reverse transcribed with random hexamers. TCRdb took the public reads, trimmed them with fastp at Q25, ran MiXCR for clone calling and kept in-frame beta chains. Every entry covers one CDR3 protein and lists the most common genes and DNA from its rows. This sample comprises approximately 160,000 distinct CDR3 sequences, 93% of them detected only once. The leading ten clones occupy just over 0.13% of the sample. The sequenced sample was CD4+ T cells from PBMCs. Source of these receptors: a human donor in good health.

This rearrangement joins TRBV3-1 to TRBJ2-5, with 9 bases identical to TRBD2. The V gene's germline CDR1 is LGHDT and CDR2 YNNKEL (reference sequence). This CDR3 region has 14 residues. V shed 2 bases, J shed 4 bases, and the junction held 2 bases outside the gene matches. This chain's CDR3 is CASSQLLAGETQYF. The CDR3 nucleotides read TGTGCCAGCAGCCAACTACTAGCGGGAGAGACCCAGTACTTC.

This chain uses TRBV2 with TRBJ2-2, with D possibly being TRBD2 (6 bases). The CDR3 loop spans 14 amino acids. Trimming removed 5 bases from V and 0 bases from J, with 7 bases in between. Germline values: CDR1 SNHLY, CDR2 FYNNEI. CDR3 nucleotide sequence: TGTGCCAGCAGTTGGGACTCGAACACCGGGGAGCTGTTTTTT. It translates to CASSWDSNTGELFF. Full variable domain (missing parts from reference TRBV2 and TRBJ2-2): EPEVTQTPSHQVTQMGQEVILRCVPISNHLYFYWYRQILGQKVEFLVSFYNNEISEKSEIFDDQFSVERPDGSNFTLKIRSTKLEDSAMYFCASSWDSNTGELFFGEGSRLTVL.

J is TRBJ1-2 and V is TRBV28; D is unresolved. CDR1 and CDR2 from the germline V gene are MDHEN and SYDVKM. The CDR3 has 11 residues. V lost 3 bases, J lost 8 bases, and 7 bases lay in between. The CDR3 loop is CASSFSGGYTF. The DNA for the CDR3 is TGTGCCAGCAGTTTCTCCGGGGGCTACACCTTC.

V and J are TRBV6-6 and TRBJ1-5, with 7 bases matching TRBD1. This CDR3 has 16 residues. From germline, CDR1 is MNHNY and CDR2 SVGAGI (reference sequence). V gave up 2 bases and J gave up 9 bases; unmatched junction bases: 13. CDR3 in amino acids: CASSYAGQASLSPQHF. The CDR3, as DNA: TGTGCCAGCAGTTACGCCGGACAGGCCTCTTTGTCGCCCCAGCATTTT.

This chain joins TRBV5-6 and TRBJ1-2; D possibly corresponds to TRBD1 (5 bases). Germline lookup yields CDR1 SGHDT and CDR2 YYEEEE. V was clipped by 4 bases and J by 0 bases, with 10 bases between them. The CDR3 is made up of 14 amino acids. The CDR3 region is CASSQGLTNYGYTF. The CDR3 DNA reads TGTGCCAGCAGCCAGGGACTGACTAACTATGGCTACACCTTC. Full variable domain (outside the CDR3, taken from reference TRBV5-6 and TRBJ1-2): DAGVTQSPTHLIKTRGQQVTLRCSPKSGHDTVSWYQQALGQGPQFIFQYYEEEERQRGNFPDRFSGHQFPNYSSELNVNALLLGDSALYLCASSQGLTNYGYTFGSGTRLTVV.

V usage is TRBV18 and J usage is TRBJ2-5; D remains ambiguous. Germline lookup yields CDR1 KGHSH and CDR2 LQKENI. V lost 2 bases, J lost 5 bases, and 6 bases lay in between. The CDR3 sequence is 12 residues long. In nucleotides, the CDR3 is TGTGCCAGCTCACCAATGGCCGAGACCCAGTACTTC. Protein product: CASSPMAETQYF.

The J gene is TRBJ2-2, the V gene TRBV6-1; D uncertain. V was cut by 2 bases and J by 9 bases, with 19 bases left in between. The CDR3 is made up of 16 amino acids. Germline CDR1 is MNHNS and CDR2 is SASEGT. DNA for the CDR3: TGTGCCAGCAGTGAATTAATCTCGGCACGGCGCCGGGAGCTGTTTTTT. As protein: CASSELISARRRELFF.

The table lists this clonotype with a count of one. This chain connects TRBV7-9 to TRBJ1-1; possibly TRBD1 for D (5 bases). Trimming removed 4 bases at V and 10 bases at J, with 13 bases between. This CDR3 is 12 amino acids long. CDR1 is SEHNR, CDR2 FQNEAQ, per germline (reference sequence). CDR3 sequence: CASSSRQRIAFF. Here the CDR3 DNA reads TGTGCCAGCAGCTCCCGACAGCGGATAGCTTTCTTT.

The chain joins TRBV1 to TRBJ2-2; the table's TRBD2 call for D was not verified on the DNA. TRBV1 is recorded as a pseudogene. The CDR3 totals 16 residues. The CDR3 DNA is TGCACCAGCAGCCGCCGACTCGGGCCAAGAACCGGGGAGCTGTTTTTT. Its protein product is CTSSRRLGPRTGELFF.

V gene TRBV12-3 or TRBV12-4 combines with J gene TRBJ1-5; TRBD1 is a possible D gene (5 bases). The length of the CDR3 is 17 residues. V lost 5 bases, J lost 5 bases, and 22 bases lay in between. This CDR3 is CASSPLGHSGTDQPQHF. The CDR3 DNA is TGTGCCAGCAGTCCCCTTGGACATTCGGGCACCGATCAGCCCCAGCATTTT.

The V gene is TRBV20-1, the J gene TRBJ2-4; 10 bases fit TRBD2. CDR3 length: 19 amino acids. V trimming: 2 bases; J trimming: 1 base; junction bases outside the gene matches: 14. Germline V lookup: CDR1 DFQATT, CDR2 SNEGSKA (reference sequence). The CDR3 region has the DNA TGCAGTGCTAGAAAAACTAGCGGGGTCGGTTTGGGGGCCAAAAACATTCAGTACTTC. Translating it yields CSARKTSGVGLGAKNIQYF.

V usage is TRBV20-1 and J usage is TRBJ2-2, with D tentatively TRBD1 (5 bases). This CDR3 comprises 14 residues. The V gene's germline CDR1 is DFQATT and CDR2 SNEGSKA (reference sequence). Trimming cost V 0 bases and J 7 bases, with 12 bases left between them. CDR3 nucleotide sequence: TGCAGTGCTAGAGATGGGCAGGGTGGCGGGGAGCTGTTTTTT. Amino acid sequence: CSARDGQGGGELFF.

There are a few counts of this clonotype. The gene calls are TRBV7-2 and TRBJ1-5; 7 nucleotides agree with TRBD1. CDR3 length equals 14 residues. Losses at the gene ends were 2 bases for V and 4 bases for J; bases not matched to a gene: 2. Germline V gene sequence: CDR1 SGHTA, CDR2 FQGNSA. CDR3 sequence reads: CASSLRGRNQPQHF. CDR3 DNA: TGTGCCAGCAGCTTAAGGGGGCGAAATCAGCCCCAGCATTTT.